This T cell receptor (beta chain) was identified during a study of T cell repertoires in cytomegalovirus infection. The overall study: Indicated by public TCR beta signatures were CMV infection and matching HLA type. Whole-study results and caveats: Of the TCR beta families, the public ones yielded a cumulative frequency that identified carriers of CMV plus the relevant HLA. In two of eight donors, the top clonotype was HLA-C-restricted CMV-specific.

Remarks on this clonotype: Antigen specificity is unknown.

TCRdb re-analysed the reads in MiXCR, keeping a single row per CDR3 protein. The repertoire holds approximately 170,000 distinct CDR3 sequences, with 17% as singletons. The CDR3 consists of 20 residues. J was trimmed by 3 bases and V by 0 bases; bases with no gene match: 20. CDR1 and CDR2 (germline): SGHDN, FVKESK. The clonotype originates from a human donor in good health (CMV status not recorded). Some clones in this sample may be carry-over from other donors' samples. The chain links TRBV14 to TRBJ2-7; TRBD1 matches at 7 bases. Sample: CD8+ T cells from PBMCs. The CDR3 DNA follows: TGTGCCAGCAGCCAAGATGAGTTCAAGGGCAAGGGGGCGATTTTCTACGAGCAGTACTTC. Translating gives CASSQDEFKGKGAIFYEQYF.